This T cell receptor (beta chain) originates from a study of T cells after yellow fever vaccination. TCRdb re-analysed the 5' RACE reads in MiXCR, keeping a single row per CDR3 protein. The table shows over 200,000 distinct CDR3 sequences, with roughly 6.2% occurring only once. Deletions cut 5 bases from V and 2 bases from J, with 14 bases between. Germline V gene sequence: CDR1 DFQATT, CDR2 SNEGSKA (reference sequence). This CDR3 spans 14 amino acids. Ten or more counts support this clonotype. V is TRBV20-1 and J is TRBJ2-3; possibly TRBD1 for D (6 bases). The sample in question was CD4+ T cells sorted from PBMCs, obtained on the day of the yellow fever booster vaccination. This clonotype originated in a man aged 25 to 40 who received the YFV17D yellow fever vaccine. The CDR3 DNA reads TGCAGTGCTGGCCTTCAGGGGTACACAGATACGCAGTATTTT. It specifies CSAGLQGYTDTQYF.